This TCR beta chain came from a study of blood T cell repertoires in COVID-19. The CDR3 is 12 residues long. V lost 5 bases to trimming and J lost 7 bases, with 11 bases between them. CDR1 SQVTM and CDR2 ANQGSEA come from the germline V gene. Sequenced by immunoSEQ multiplex PCR; TCRdb stores in-frame clones only, minus some. The data show about 87,000 clones, with approximately 85% seen just once and 2.5% to 3.5% held by the top ten. The chain couples TRBV29-1 to TRBJ1-4, with TRBD1 as a possible D gene (5 bases). The receptor was derived from a woman older than 75 with COVID-19, enrolled during active disease. Input material: peripheral blood. CDR3 sequence: CSVIGAAEKLFF. In DNA form, the CDR3 reads TGCAGCGTTATAGGGGCAGCTGAAAAACTGTTTTTT.